This TCR beta chain was sequenced in a study of cytomegalovirus exposure and HLA in healthy donors. Notes on the study in general: Common viral pathogens seemed, in a later analysis, to connect with several of the most significant clusters. In a later analysis, a missense DCLRE1C variant was linked to TCR beta V- and J-gene trimming. Productive rates of about 90% or about 30% were seen for most TCR beta V segments in an earlier analysis.

This clone was found a few times. Its target is not known. Use of 60 Vbeta and 13 Jbeta primers characterized the PCR. Generated by immunoSEQ multiplex PCR, the TCRdb table keeps only in-frame clones and is missing some. This sample has under 50,000 clones, with about 66% found just once. The sequence was obtained from a man in his forties or fifties in good health and CMV-seropositive. Input material: PBMCs.

CDR3 nucleotides: TGCAGCGTGGGGACAGAGGGGTCACCCCTCCACTTT. Its translation: CSVGTEGSPLHF. The J gene is TRBJ1-6, the V gene TRBV29-1, with 7 bases lining up with TRBD1. CDR1 and CDR2 (germline): SQVTM, ANQGSEA. The length of the CDR3 is 12 residues. The V segment lost 6 bases and the J segment 10 bases; nucleotides outside the gene matches: 6.